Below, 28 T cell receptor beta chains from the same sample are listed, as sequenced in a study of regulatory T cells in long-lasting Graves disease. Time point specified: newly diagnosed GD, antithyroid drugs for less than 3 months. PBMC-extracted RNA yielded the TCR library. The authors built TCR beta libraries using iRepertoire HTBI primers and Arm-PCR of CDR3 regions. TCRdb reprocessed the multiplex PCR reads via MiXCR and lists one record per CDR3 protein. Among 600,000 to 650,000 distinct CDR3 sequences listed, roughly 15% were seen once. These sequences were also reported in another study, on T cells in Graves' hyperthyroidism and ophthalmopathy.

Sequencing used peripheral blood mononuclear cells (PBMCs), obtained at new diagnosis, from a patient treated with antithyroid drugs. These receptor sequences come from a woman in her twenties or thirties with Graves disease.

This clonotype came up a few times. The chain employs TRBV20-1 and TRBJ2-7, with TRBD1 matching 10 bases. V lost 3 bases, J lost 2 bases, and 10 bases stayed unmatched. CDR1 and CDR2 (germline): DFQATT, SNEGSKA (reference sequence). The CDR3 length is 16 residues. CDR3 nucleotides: TGCAGTGCTAGTAAGGGTCCAGGGACAGGGGCCTACGAGCAGTACTTC. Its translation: CSASKGPGTGAYEQYF.

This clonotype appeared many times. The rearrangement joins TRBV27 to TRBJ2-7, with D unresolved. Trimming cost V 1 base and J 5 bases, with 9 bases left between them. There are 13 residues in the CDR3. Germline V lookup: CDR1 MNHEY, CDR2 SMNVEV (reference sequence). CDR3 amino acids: CASSLWAADEQYF. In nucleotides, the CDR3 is TGTGCCAGCAGTTTATGGGCCGCGGACGAGCAGTACTTC.

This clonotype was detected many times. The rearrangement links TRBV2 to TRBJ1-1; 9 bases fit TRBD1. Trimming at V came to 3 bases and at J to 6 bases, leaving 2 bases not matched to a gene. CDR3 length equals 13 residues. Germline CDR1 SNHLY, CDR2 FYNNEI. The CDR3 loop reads CASSDGTGSEAFF. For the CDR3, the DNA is TGTGCCAGCAGTGATGGGACAGGGTCTGAAGCTTTCTTT.

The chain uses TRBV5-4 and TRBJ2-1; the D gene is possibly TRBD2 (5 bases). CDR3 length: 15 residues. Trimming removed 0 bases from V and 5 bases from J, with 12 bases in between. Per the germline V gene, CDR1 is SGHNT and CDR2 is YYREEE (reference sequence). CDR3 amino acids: CASSLVLGGNNEQFF. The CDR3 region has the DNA TGTGCCAGCAGCTTGGTCCTAGGAGGTAACAATGAGCAGTTCTTC. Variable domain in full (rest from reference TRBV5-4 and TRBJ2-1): ETGVTQSPTHLIKTRGQQVTLRCSSQSGHNTVSWYQQALGQGPQFIFQYYREEENGRGNFPPRFSGLQFPNYSSELNVNALELDDSALYLCASSLVLGGNNEQFFGPGTRLTVL.

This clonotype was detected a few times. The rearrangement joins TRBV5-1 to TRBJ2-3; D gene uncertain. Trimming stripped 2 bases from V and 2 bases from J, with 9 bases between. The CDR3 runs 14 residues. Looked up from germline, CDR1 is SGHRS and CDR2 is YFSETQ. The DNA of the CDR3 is TGCGCCAGCAGCTTCGGCCAGTACACAGATACGCAGTATTTT. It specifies CASSFGQYTDTQYF.

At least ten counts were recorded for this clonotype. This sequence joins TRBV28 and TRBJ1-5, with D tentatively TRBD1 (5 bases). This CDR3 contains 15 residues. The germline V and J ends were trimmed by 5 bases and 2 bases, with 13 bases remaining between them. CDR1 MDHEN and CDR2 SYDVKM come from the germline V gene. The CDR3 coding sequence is TGTGCCAGCAGTCCCGGGCCGGGGGGCAATCAGCCCCAGCATTTT. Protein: CASSPGPGGNQPQHF.

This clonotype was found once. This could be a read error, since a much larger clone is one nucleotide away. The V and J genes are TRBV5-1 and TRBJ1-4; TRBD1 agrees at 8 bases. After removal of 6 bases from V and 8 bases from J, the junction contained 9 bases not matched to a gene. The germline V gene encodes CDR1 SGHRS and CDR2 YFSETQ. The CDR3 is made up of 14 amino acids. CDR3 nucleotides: TGCGCCAGCAACAGGGGGGAAGAGAGCGAAAAACTGTTTTTT. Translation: CASNRGEESEKLFF.

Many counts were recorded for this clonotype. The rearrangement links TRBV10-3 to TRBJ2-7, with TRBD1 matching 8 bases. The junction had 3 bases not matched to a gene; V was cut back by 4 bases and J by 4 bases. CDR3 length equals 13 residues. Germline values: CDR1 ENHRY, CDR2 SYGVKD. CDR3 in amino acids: CAISGTGGYEQYF. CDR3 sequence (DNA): TGTGCCATCAGTGGTACAGGGGGTTACGAGCAGTACTTC.

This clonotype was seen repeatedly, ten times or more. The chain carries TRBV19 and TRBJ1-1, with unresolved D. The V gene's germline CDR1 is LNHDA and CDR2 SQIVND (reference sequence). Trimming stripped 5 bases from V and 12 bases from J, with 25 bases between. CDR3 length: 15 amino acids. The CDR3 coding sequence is TGTGCCAGTAGTTCCGGGTTAAGGTCCCGAAACGTGACTTTCTTT. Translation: CASSSGLRSRNVTFF.

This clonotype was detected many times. The CDR3 bases are TGTGCCAGCAGTCCGCAGGGGACTGAGCCCCAGCATTTT. The encoded protein is CASSPQGTEPQHF. The chain carries TRBV27 and TRBJ1-5, with D possibly matching TRBD1 (6 bases). In germline, CDR1 is MNHEY, CDR2 SMNVEV (reference sequence). Trimming removed 5 bases at V and 8 bases at J, with 13 bases between. The CDR3 sequence is 13 residues long.

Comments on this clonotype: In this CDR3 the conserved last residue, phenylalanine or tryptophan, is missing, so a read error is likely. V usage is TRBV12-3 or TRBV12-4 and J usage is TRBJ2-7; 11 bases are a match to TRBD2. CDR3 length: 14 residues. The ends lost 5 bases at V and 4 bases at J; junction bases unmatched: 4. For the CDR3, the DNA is TGTGCCAGCAGTGGGACTAGCGGACCTTACGAGCAGTACCTC. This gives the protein CASSGTSGPYEQYL.

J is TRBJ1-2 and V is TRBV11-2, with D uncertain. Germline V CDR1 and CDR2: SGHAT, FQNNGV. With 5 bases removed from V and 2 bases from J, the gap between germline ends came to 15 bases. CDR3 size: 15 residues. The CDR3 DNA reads TGTGCCAGCAGCCCGGCCAACCGGAAGAACTATGGCTACACCTTC. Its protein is CASSPANRKNYGYTF.

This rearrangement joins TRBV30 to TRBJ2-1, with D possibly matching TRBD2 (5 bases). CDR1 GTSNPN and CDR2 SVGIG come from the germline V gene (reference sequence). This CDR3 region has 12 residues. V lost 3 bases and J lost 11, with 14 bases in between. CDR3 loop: CAWSAIRRQQFF. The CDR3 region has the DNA TGTGCCTGGAGCGCAATCCGGAGGCAGCAGTTCTTC. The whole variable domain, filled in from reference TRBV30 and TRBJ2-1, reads SQTIHQWPATLVQPVGSPLSLECTVEGTSNPNLYWYRQAAGRGLQLLFYSVGIGQISSEVPQNLSASRPQDRQFILSSKKLLLSDSGFYLCAWSAIRRQQFFGPGTRLTVL.

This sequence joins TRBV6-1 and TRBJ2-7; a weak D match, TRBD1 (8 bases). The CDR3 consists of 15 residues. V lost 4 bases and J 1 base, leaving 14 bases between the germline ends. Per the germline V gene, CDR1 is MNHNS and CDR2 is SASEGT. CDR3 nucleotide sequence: TGTGCCAGCAGTGCCTACAGGGGGGGATCCTACGAGCAGTACTTC. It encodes CASSAYRGGSYEQYF.

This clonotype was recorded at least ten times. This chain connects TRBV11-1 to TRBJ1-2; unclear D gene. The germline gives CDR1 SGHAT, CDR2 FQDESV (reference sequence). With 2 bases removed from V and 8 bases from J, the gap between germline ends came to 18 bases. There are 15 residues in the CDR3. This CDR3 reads CASSLSMTGHGGYTF. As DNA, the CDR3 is TGTGCCAGCAGCTTATCTATGACGGGCCATGGAGGCTACACCTTC.

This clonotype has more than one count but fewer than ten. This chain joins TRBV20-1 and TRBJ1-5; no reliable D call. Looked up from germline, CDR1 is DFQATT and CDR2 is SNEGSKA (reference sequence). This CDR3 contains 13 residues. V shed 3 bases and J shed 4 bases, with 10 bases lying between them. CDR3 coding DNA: TGCAGTGCTAGCGAGCCAGAGAATCAGCCCCAGCATTTT. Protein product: CSASEPENQPQHF.

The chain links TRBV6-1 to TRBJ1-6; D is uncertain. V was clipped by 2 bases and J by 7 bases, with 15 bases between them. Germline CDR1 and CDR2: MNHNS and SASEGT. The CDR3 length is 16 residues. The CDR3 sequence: CASSEPLHRANSPLHF. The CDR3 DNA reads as TGTGCCAGCAGTGAACCCCTCCACCGTGCAAATTCACCCCTCCACTTT.

Written as DNA, the CDR3 is TGTGCCAGTAGTAGCGTGGACACCCACAATGAGCAGTTCTTC. This translates into CASSSVDTHNEQFF. This rearrangement joins TRBV19 to TRBJ2-1, with a weak D call TRBD1 (5 bases). This CDR3 has 14 residues. Trimming removed 4 bases at V and 5 bases at J, with 12 bases between. Per the germline V gene, CDR1 is LNHDA and CDR2 is SQIVND (reference sequence).

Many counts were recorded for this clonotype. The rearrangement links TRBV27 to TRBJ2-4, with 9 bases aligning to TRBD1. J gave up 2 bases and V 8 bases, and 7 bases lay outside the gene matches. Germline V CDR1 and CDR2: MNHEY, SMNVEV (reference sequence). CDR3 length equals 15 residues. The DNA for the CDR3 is TGTGCCAGCGGGACAGGGAGCGGAACCAAAAACATTCAGTACTTC. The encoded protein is CASGTGSGTKNIQYF.

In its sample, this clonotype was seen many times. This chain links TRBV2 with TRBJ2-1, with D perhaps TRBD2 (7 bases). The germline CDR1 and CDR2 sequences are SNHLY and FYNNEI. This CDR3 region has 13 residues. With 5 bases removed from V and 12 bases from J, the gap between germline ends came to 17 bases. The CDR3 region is CASSLAEGVGQFF. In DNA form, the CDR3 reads TGTGCCAGCAGTCTAGCGGAGGGGGTCGGGCAGTTCTTC.

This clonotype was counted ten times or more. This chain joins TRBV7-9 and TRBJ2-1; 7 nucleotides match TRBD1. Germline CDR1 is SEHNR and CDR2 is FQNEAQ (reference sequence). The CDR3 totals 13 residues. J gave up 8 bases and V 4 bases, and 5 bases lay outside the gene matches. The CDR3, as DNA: TGTGCCAGCAGCTGGCAGGGGGAGTATGAGCAGTTCTTC. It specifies CASSWQGEYEQFF.

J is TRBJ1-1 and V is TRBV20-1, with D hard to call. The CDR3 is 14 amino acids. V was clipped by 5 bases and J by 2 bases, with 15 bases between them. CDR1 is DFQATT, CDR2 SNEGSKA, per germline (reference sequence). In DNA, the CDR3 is TGCAGTGCTGACATCCAGATGTTAAACACTGAAGCTTTCTTT. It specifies CSADIQMLNTEAFF.

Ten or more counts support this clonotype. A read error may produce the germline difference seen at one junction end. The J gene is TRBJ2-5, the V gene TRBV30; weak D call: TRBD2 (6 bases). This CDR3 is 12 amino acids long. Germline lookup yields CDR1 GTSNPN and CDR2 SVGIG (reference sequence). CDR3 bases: TGTGCCTGGACCAACCGTGGAGGGCCCAGGAACTTC. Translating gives CAWTNRGGPRNF. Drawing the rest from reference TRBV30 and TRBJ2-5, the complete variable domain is SQTIHQWPATLVQPVGSPLSLECTVEGTSNPNLYWYRQAAGRGLQLLFYSVGIGQISSEVPQNLSASRPQDRQFILSSKKLLLSDSGFYLCAWTNRGGPRNFGPGTRLLVL.

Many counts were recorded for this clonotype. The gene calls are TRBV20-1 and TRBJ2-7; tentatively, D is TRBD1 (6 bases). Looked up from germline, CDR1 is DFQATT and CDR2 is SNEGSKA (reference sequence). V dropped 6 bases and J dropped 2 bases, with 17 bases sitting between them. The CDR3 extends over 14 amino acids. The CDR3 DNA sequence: TGCAGTGCCAGCACAGGGATTTTGGCCTACGAGCAGTACTTC. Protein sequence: CSASTGILAYEQYF.

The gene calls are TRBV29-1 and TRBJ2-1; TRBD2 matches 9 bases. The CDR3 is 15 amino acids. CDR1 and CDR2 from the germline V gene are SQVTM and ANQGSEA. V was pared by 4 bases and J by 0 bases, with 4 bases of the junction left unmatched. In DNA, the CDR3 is TGCAGCGTTGCGTCGCGGGAGGGCTCCTACAATGAGCAGTTCTTC. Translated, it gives CSVASREGSYNEQFF.

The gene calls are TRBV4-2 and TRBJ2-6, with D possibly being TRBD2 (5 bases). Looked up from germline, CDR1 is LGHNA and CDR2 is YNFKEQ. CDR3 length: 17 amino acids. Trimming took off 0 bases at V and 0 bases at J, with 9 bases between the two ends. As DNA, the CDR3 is TGTGCCAGCAGCCAAGATAAGACTAACTCTGGGGCCAACGTCCTGACTTTC. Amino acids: CASSQDKTNSGANVLTF.

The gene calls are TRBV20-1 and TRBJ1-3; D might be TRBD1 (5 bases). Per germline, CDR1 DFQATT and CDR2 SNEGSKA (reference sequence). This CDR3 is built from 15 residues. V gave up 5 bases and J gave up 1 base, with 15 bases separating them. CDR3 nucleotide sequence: TGCAGTGCTCCTCGGGGGGGGAGGTCTGGAAACACCATATATTTT. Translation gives CSAPRGGRSGNTIYF.

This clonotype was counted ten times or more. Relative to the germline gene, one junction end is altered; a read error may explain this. CDR3 nucleotides: TGTGCCAGCAGTTTGGGACAGGGCTCCTACGAGCAGTACTTC. It encodes CASSLGQGSYEQYF. The chain uses TRBV5-1 and TRBJ2-7, with TRBD1 matching 9 bases. Germline values: CDR1 SGHRS, CDR2 YFSETQ. The CDR3 spans 14 residues.